The sequence of this TCR beta chain was determined in a study of blood T cell repertoires in COVID-19. Study-wide background: Sites in the United States, Italy and Spain provided acute and convalescent COVID-19 samples.

Per the study methods: Amplified reference gene primers provided the basis for estimating nucleated cell counts. TCRdb's table, derived via immunoSEQ multiplex PCR, lists solely in-frame clones and lacks some. V and J calls and clone size are copied from that table; D and trimming were computed from the DNA. Counted here are 200,000 to 300,000 clones, about 85% occurring once; the ten biggest clones make up less than 5%. This CDR3 is built from 15 residues. V lost 4 bases and J 2 bases, leaving 9 bases between the germline ends. Germline loops: CDR1 SGHVS, CDR2 FQNEAQ. The sample consisted of peripheral blood. This clonotype originated in a man aged 60 to 75 with acute or convalescent COVID-19. The V call is TRBV7-8, the J call TRBJ2-6; no reliable D call. This CDR3 reads CASSSSGAGANVLTF. Written as DNA, the CDR3 is TGTGCCAGCAGCTCTAGTGGAGCTGGGGCCAACGTCCTGACTTTC.